A selection of T cell receptor beta chains follows, all from one sample in a study of T cells expressing NK-cell markers. TCRdb reprocessed the 5' RACE reads, with one entry per CDR3 protein and no DNA. Found here are approximately 380,000 distinct CDR3 sequences; the top ten clones hold roughly 5.4%. Sequencing was done on a sample of blood T cells: a sorted CD56 or NKG2C T cell subset, CD4+ or CD8+ T cells, or bulk PBMC T cells (not recorded which). These TCRs come from a man aged 18-75 years in good health. Both conserved end residues are part of each CDR3.

j_call,v_call,cdr3_aa
TRBJ2-1,TRBV6-5,CASYRTGPYNEQFF
TRBJ1-4,TRBV7-9,CASSPTGQANEKLFF
TRBJ2-5,TRBV11-2,CASSFARFETQYF
TRBJ2-2,TRBV3-1,CASRGFANTGELFF
TRBJ1-4,TRBV24-1,CATSDFQGQGVYEKLFF
TRBJ2-7,TRBV3-1,CASSQRGGTEQYF
TRBJ2-7,TRBV5-1,CASSLGTSGGIYEQYF
TRBJ1-4,TRBV2,CASSDQGEKLFF
TRBJ2-7,TRBV4-1,CASSQESTGSTLHEQYF
TRBJ2-3,TRBV5-1,CASFEGGAADTQYF
TRBJ1-2,TRBV7-8,CASSLRKAGTQDGYTF
TRBJ2-5,TRBV19,CASSNDRGETQYF
TRBJ2-7,TRBV6-1,CASSRRESSYEQYF
TRBJ2-7,TRBV5-1,CASSPTPGPQYEQYF
TRBJ1-2,TRBV6-6,CASSYEVSYGYTF
TRBJ1-1,TRBV5-1,CASSLMLQGRNTEAFF
TRBJ1-2,TRBV12-3/TRBV12-4,CASRGPGGHYGYTF
TRBJ2-1,TRBV20-1,CSARGQTGLGNEQFF
TRBJ2-6,TRBV9,CASSPLGTSISGANVLTF
TRBJ1-2,TRBV4-1,CASSLTQWTAIADGYTF
TRBJ2-1,TRBV15,CATSGRVRNEQFF
TRBJ2-7,TRBV18,CASSPRQGNIHEQYF
TRBJ2-6,TRBV29-1,CSVPKGVGANVLTF
TRBJ2-7,TRBV2,CASQNYQTGTYEQYF
TRBJ1-2,TRBV5-4,CASSLSRDRPNYGYTF
TRBJ2-5,TRBV25-1,CASSRPTGRETQYF
TRBJ2-7,TRBV27,CASRTSIARYEQYF
TRBJ2-3,TRBV12-3/TRBV12-4,CASSMRGGSQNTQYF
TRBJ1-5,TRBV7-2,CASSLETGVNQPQHF
TRBJ1-2,TRBV2,CASSWGRGILYGYTF
TRBJ1-6,TRBV7-2,CASSFRGTADPLHF
TRBJ1-5,TRBV6-1,CASRPQGRNNQPQHF
TRBJ2-5,TRBV6-5,CASSYSVRETQYF
TRBJ1-1,TRBV19,CASTFSQAGNTEAFF
TRBJ2-2,TRBV18,CASSPPRGLNTGELFF
TRBJ1-5,TRBV5-1,CASSLAGPQPQHF
TRBJ2-3,TRBV28,CATSSGTDTQYF
TRBJ2-1,TRBV6-5,CASSNRNEQFF
TRBJ2-3,TRBV7-7,CASSLTGQGDTQYF
TRBJ1-4,TRBV2,CASSYQTGPNEKLFF
TRBJ2-1,TRBV4-1,CASSQGIGTSGGYNEQFF
TRBJ2-5,TRBV2,CASTRERQETQYF
TRBJ1-2,TRBV24-1,CATSDLYGYTF
TRBJ2-4,TRBV20-1,CSASEGRGAKNIQYF
TRBJ2-1,TRBV29-1,CSVDGASSYNEQFF